The present T cell receptor (beta chain) was sequenced within a study of T cell responses to AZD1222 COVID-19 vaccine. Overall study: Some second doses came at about 4 weeks and others at about 12 weeks; these were pooled.

Notes on this clone: Its target is unknown.

Profiled with immunoSEQ multiplex PCR; TCRdb holds only in-frame clones, not every one. Among 100,000 or so clones listed, about 90% were seen once. V lost 4 bases and J lost 5; bases outside the gene matches: 13. CDR1 and CDR2 from the germline V gene are MNHEY and SMNVEV (reference sequence). This CDR3 spans 17 amino acids. Overall study results and limits: There were mostly white British donors and more females than males, and clonal diversity was possibly underestimated. No day 14 peak samples; only post-peak repertoires were characterized. Spike was spanned by vaccine-associated CD4 TCRs, which were dominant at 160-218 and 743-854.

The V gene is TRBV27, the J gene TRBJ1-5; 8 bases fit TRBD1. This receptor was identified in an adult in good health. The source was peripheral blood, collected on day 0 of AZD1222 vaccination. CDR3 in amino acids: CASSSVPPGQVYQPQHF. As DNA, the CDR3 is TGTGCCAGCAGTTCCGTACCCCCGGGACAGGTATATCAGCCCCAGCATTTT.